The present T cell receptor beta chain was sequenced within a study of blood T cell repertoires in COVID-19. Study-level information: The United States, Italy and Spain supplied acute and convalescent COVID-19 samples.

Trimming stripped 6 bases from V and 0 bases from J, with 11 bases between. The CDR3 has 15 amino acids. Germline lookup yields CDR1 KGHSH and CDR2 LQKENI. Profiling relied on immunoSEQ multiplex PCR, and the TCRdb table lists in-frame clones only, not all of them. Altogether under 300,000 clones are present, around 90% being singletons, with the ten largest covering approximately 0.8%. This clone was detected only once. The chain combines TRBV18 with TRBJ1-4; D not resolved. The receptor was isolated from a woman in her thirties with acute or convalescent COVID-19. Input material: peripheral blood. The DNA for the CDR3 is TGTGCCAGCTCCGGACGGGATGCAACTAATGAAAAACTGTTTTTT. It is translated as CASSGRDATNEKLFF.